Below, 12 T cell receptor beta chains from the same sample are listed, as sequenced in a study of T cell responses to AZD1222 COVID-19 vaccine. Here immunoSEQ multiplex PCR was the method, and the copy in TCRdb shows in-frame clones only, minus some. This repertoire shows fewer than 130,000 clones, around 90% found once; its top ten account for over 2%. Material: peripheral blood, obtained 28 days after the second AZD1222 dose. The receptor set was obtained from an adult who received the AZD1222 COVID-19 vaccine.

This clone was found a few times. The gene calls are TRBV28 and TRBJ2-7, with 8 positions matching TRBD2. J gave up 2 bases and V 4 bases, and 10 bases lay outside the gene matches. The CDR3 runs 16 residues. In germline, CDR1 is MDHEN, CDR2 SYDVKM. The CDR3 DNA reads TGTGCCAGCAGTTACGTAGGGCTAGCGGGTGCCTACGAGCAGTACTTC. Residues: CASSYVGLAGAYEQYF.

This chain links TRBV11-1 with TRBJ2-5; a weak D match, TRBD1 (6 bases). The V gene lost 7 bases and the J gene lost 1 base, with 13 bases spanning the gap. Germline CDR1 SGHAT, CDR2 FQDESV (reference sequence). The CDR3 runs to 14 residues. The CDR3 reads CASTPQGIQETQYF. The CDR3 nucleotides are TGTGCCAGCACCCCACAGGGAATCCAAGAGACCCAGTACTTC.

J is TRBJ2-5 and V is TRBV6-5, with D possibly called TRBD1 or TRBD2 (5 bases each). V gave up 6 bases and J gave up 1 base, with 9 bases separating them. CDR3 size: 13 residues. Looked up from germline, CDR1 is MNHEY and CDR2 is SVGAGI. This CDR3 is CASSGASQETQYF. DNA for the CDR3: TGTGCCAGCAGCGGGGCGTCCCAAGAGACCCAGTACTTC.

This chain connects TRBV28 to TRBJ2-3, with 7 positions matching TRBD1. Looked up from germline, CDR1 is MDHEN and CDR2 is SYDVKM. The V segment lost 9 bases and the J segment 2 bases; nucleotides outside the gene matches: 11. This CDR3 spans 15 amino acids. The CDR3: CASRAGTDFTDTQYF. CDR3 nucleotides: TGTGCCAGTAGGGCCGGGACAGATTTCACAGATACGCAGTATTTT. Drawing the rest from reference TRBV28 and TRBJ2-3, the complete variable domain is DVKVTQSSRYLVKRTGEKVFLECVQDMDHENMFWYRQDPGLGLRLIYFSYDVKMKEKGDIPEGYSVSREKKERFSLILESASTNQTSMYLCASRAGTDFTDTQYFGPGTRLTVL.

This clone was seen more than once but under ten times. This rearrangement joins TRBV27 to TRBJ1-2; 7 nucleotides align to TRBD1. The CDR3 runs to 15 residues. Germline V gene sequence: CDR1 MNHEY, CDR2 SMNVEV (reference sequence). V shed 3 bases and J 4 bases; nucleotides not matched to a gene: 8. The CDR3 loop is CASSFSGQPTYGYTF. In DNA, the CDR3 is TGTGCCAGCAGTTTCTCGGGACAGCCAACCTATGGCTACACCTTC.

The J gene is TRBJ2-1, the V gene TRBV4-1, with no clear D. Trimming shortened V by 2 bases and J by 9 bases, and 14 bases separated the two germline ends. Germline V gene lookup returns CDR1 MGHRA and CDR2 YSYEKL. The CDR3 loop spans 14 amino acids. CDR3 sequence: CASSQLGAVFEQFF. CDR3 DNA: TGCGCCAGCAGCCAATTGGGTGCGGTCTTTGAGCAGTTCTTC.

V and J are TRBV12-3 or TRBV12-4 and TRBJ1-1; TRBD1 agrees at 7 bases. The V gene end was trimmed by 5 bases and the J gene end by 5 bases; junction bases not matched to a gene: 5. The CDR3 covers 13 residues. The CDR3 protein is CASSPGQLTEAFF. The CDR3, as DNA: TGTGCCAGCAGTCCGGGACAGTTGACTGAAGCTTTCTTT.

This sequence joins TRBV29-1 and TRBJ2-5; weak D call: TRBD2 (6 bases). Germline lookup yields CDR1 SQVTM and CDR2 ANQGSEA. The V end was cut by 6 bases, the J end by 0 bases, with 11 bases between. The CDR3 runs to 13 residues. CDR3 bases: TGCAGCGTGGGAGGAGCCTACCAAGAGACCCAGTACTTC. Amino acids: CSVGGAYQETQYF.

J is TRBJ1-3 and V is TRBV4-3, with TRBD1 as a possible D gene (6 bases). This CDR3 is built from 17 residues. Per the germline V gene, CDR1 is LGHNA and CDR2 is YSLEER. Deletions cut 0 bases from V and 5 bases from J, with 17 bases between. CDR3 protein: CASSQDLQGSRRNTIYF. CDR3 coding DNA: TGCGCCAGCAGCCAAGATCTTCAGGGGTCTAGACGAAACACCATATATTTT.

V gene TRBV7-9 combines with J gene TRBJ2-1, with 10 bases fitting TRBD2. Germline CDR1 SEHNR, CDR2 FQNEAQ (reference sequence). The J segment lost 5 bases and the V segment lost 1 base, leaving 8 bases of the junction unmatched. This CDR3 is 17 amino acids long. CDR3 in DNA: TGTGCCAGCAGCTTAGGTCAGGGGACTAGCGATGACAATGAGCAGTTCTTC. Its protein is CASSLGQGTSDDNEQFF.

This sequence joins TRBV7-2 and TRBJ1-2; 7 nucleotides line up with TRBD1. The CDR3 has 13 amino acids. The trim removed 5 bases at V and 8 bases at J, leaving 8 bases unmatched. Germline V gene lookup returns CDR1 SGHTA and CDR2 FQGNSA. The CDR3 is CASSPDREGGYTF. The DNA of the CDR3 is TGTGCCAGCAGCCCAGACAGGGAGGGAGGCTACACCTTC.

A few counts support this clone. The chain joins TRBV5-5 to TRBJ1-5; no clear D. CDR3 length: 15 residues. The V and J ends lost 2 bases and 3 bases respectively, with 12 bases between them. In germline, CDR1 is SGHKS, CDR2 YYEKEE (reference sequence). CDR3 nucleotide sequence: TGTGCCAGCAGCTTATACAGTGGGAACAATCAGCCCCAGCATTTT. It translates to CASSLYSGNNQPQHF.